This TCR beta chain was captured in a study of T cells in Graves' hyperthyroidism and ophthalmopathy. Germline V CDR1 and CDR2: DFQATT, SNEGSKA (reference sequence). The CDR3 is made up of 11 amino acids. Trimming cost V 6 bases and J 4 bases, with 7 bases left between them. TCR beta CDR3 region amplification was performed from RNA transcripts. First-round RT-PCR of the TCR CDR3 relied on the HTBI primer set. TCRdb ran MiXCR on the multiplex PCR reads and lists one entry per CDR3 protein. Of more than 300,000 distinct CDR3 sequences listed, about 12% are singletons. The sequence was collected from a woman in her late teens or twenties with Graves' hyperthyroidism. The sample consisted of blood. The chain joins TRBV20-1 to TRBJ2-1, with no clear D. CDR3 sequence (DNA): TGCAGTGCACCGCGATACAATGAGCAGTTCTTC. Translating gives CSAPRYNEQFF.